Below, 3 T cell receptor beta chains from the same sample are listed, as sequenced in a study of blood T cells in healthy people across ages. Using a J-beta primer mix together with a sample-barcoded 5' primer, a second PCR was run for 7 to 11 cycles. TCRdb re-called the 5' RACE reads with MiXCR, one entry per CDR3 protein. The sample records approximately 1,000,000 distinct CDR3 sequences, 40% to 55% being singletons. Sample: blood. The source of these receptors is a woman aged 55-75 years in good health.

This clonotype was seen more than once but under ten times. This chain joins TRBV27 and TRBJ2-3; TRBD1 is a possible D gene (5 bases). The length of the CDR3 is 15 residues. V dropped 8 bases and J dropped 2 bases, with 17 bases sitting between them. From germline, CDR1 is MNHEY and CDR2 SMNVEV (reference sequence). CDR3 amino acids: CASAERVRVTDTQYF. CDR3 DNA: TGTGCCAGCGCCGAACGGGTCAGGGTCACAGATACGCAGTATTTT.

This chain joins TRBV5-6 and TRBJ1-2; perhaps TRBD1 as D (6 bases). The germline V gene has CDR1 SGHDT and CDR2 YYEEEE. Trimming took 0 bases from V and 3 from J, leaving 9 bases between them. CDR3 length equals 14 residues. The CDR3 coding sequence is TGTGCCAGCAGCTTGGTGGAGGGGGACTATGGCTACACCTTC. Translating it yields CASSLVEGDYGYTF.

This clonotype was recorded at least ten times. J is TRBJ2-7 and V is TRBV18; 7 positions match TRBD1. Per germline, CDR1 KGHSH and CDR2 LQKENI. The CDR3 is 13 residues long. The V gene end was trimmed by 8 bases and the J gene end by 2 bases; junction bases not matched to a gene: 6. CDR3 DNA: TGTGCCAGCAGTCGTGACAGGGCCTACGAGCAGTACTTC. Amino acid sequence: CASSRDRAYEQYF. Full variable domain (missing parts from reference TRBV18 and TRBJ2-7): NAGVMQNPRHLVRRRGQEARLRCSPMKGHSHVYWYRQLPEEGLKFMVYLQKENIIDESGMPKERFSAEFPKEGPSILRIQQVVRGDSAAYFCASSRDRAYEQYFGPGTRLTVT.